These 5 T cell receptor beta chains came from one sample sequenced in a study of shared T cell receptors in the human thymus. Some clones are missing from TCRdb's copy, which holds only in-frame ones; the method was immunoSEQ multiplex PCR. In the table there are under 450,000 clones, more than 85% of which are singletons. The sample comprised thymocytes. These receptors were obtained from a human donor.

The chain joins TRBV25-1 to TRBJ2-1; 8 positions agree with TRBD2. J lost 1 base, V lost 3 bases, and 11 bases had no gene match. This CDR3 spans 18 amino acids. Germline CDR1 MGHDK, CDR2 SYGVNS. The CDR3 nucleotides read TGTGCCAGCAGTGAGGAGCGCACGGGAGGGGTTTCCTACAATGAGCAGTTCTTC. Amino acid sequence: CASSEERTGGVSYNEQFF.

The V and J genes are TRBV19 and TRBJ2-5; D gene uncertain. V lost 4 bases to trimming and J lost 6 bases, with 6 bases between them. Looked up from germline, CDR1 is LNHDA and CDR2 is SQIVND (reference sequence). The CDR3 is 11 amino acids. For the CDR3, the DNA is TGTGCCAGTAGTACCGAAAAGACCCAGTACTTC. Amino acids: CASSTEKTQYF.

This chain connects TRBV25-1 to TRBJ2-1, with TRBD2 identical over 14 bases. The V and J ends lost 3 bases and 5 bases, in that order; junction bases with no gene match: 6. The length of the CDR3 is 17 residues. CDR1 is MGHDK and CDR2 is SYGVNS in the germline V gene. The CDR3 coding sequence is TGTGCCAGCAGTGAGCCGGGGACTAGCGGGAGTAACAATGAGCAGTTCTTC. It encodes CASSEPGTSGSNNEQFF. Full variable domain (outside the CDR3, taken from reference TRBV25-1 and TRBJ2-1): EADIYQTPRYLVIGTGKKITLECSQTMGHDKMYWYQQDPGMELHLIHYSYGVNSTEKGDLSSESTVSRIRTEHFPLTLESARPSHTSQYLCASSEPGTSGSNNEQFFGPGTRLTVL.

Points on this clone: At one end, the junction sequence differs from germline, possibly due to a read error. Here the CDR3 DNA reads TGTGCCAGTAGTCGACCAGACAGGCCCCGCTTC. It specifies CASSRPDRPRF. The chain is built from TRBV19 and TRBJ2-7, with D perhaps matching TRBD1 (6 bases). The length of the CDR3 is 11 residues. Germline loops: CDR1 LNHDA, CDR2 SQIVND (reference sequence).

The chain combines TRBV23-1 with TRBJ2-5; 7 bases match TRBD1. TRBV23-1 falls under the ORF class, with uncertain function. V was clipped by 6 bases and J by 7 bases; unmatched bases: 14. The CDR3 has 15 amino acids. The CDR3 loop reads CASSRRQGPGWTQYF. Written as DNA, the CDR3 is TGCGCCAGCAGCCGGAGACAGGGACCGGGGTGGACCCAGTACTTC.